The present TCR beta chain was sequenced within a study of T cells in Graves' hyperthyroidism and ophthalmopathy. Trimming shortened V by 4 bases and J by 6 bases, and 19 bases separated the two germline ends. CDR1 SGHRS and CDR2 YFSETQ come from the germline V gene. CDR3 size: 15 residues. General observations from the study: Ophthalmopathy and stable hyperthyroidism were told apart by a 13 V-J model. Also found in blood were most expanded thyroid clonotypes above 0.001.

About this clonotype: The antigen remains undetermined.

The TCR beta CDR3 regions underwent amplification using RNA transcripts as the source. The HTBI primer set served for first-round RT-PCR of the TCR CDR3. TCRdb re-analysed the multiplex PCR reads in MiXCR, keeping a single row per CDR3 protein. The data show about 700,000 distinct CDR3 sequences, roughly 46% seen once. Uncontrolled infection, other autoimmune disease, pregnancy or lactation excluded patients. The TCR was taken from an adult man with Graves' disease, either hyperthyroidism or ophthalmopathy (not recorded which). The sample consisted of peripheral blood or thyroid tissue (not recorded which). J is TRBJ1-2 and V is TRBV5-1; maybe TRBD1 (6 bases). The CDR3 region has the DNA TGCGCCAGCAGCGCCTCCACGACAGGTCTAGATGGCTACACCTTC. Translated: CASSASTTGLDGYTF.